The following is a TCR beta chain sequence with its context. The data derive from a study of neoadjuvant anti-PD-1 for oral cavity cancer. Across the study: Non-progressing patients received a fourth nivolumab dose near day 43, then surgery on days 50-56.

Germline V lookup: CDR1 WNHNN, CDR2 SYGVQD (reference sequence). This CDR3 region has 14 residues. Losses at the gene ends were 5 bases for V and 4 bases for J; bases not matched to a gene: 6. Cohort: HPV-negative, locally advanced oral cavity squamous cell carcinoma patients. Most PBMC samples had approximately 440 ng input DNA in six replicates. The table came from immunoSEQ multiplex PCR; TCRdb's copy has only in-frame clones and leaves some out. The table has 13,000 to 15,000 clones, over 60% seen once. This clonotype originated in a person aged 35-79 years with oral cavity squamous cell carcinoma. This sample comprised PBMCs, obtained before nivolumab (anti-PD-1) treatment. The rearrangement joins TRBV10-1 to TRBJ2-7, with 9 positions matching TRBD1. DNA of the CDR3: TGCGCCAGCAGTCCTACGGACAGGGGATACGAGCAGTACTTC. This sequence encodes CASSPTDRGYEQYF.